The sequence of this T cell receptor beta chain was determined in a study of blood T cell repertoires in COVID-19. Each exposed participant met a COVID-19 case in the 2 weeks preceding study entry. V was trimmed by 0 bases and J by 7 bases, leaving 13 bases between them. CDR1 and CDR2 (germline): LGHNA, YNFKEQ. The CDR3 is 16 amino acids. Sequencing was performed with immunoSEQ multiplex PCR; in TCRdb, only in-frame clones are kept and a portion is missing. The sample records about 260,000 clones, around 93% being singletons. The sample was PBMCs or T cells enriched from blood (not recorded which). V is TRBV4-2 and J is TRBJ1-6; possibly TRBD1 for D (6 bases). The sequence derives from a man aged 35-49 years who had been exposed to COVID-19. This CDR3 is CASSQEGGGRNSPLHF. The CDR3 nucleotides read TGTGCCAGCAGCCAAGAAGGGGGGGGTCGGAATTCACCCCTCCACTTT.